Reported below is one TCR beta chain. Its target is not known. Vbeta (60) and Jbeta (13) primers were used in the PCR. TCRdb keeps only in-frame clones here, not all; method: immunoSEQ multiplex PCR. The table has about 170,000 clones, 65% to 85% seen once. The germline gives CDR1 SGHVS, CDR2 FQNEAQ. V lost 3 bases to trimming and J lost 4 bases, with 16 bases between them. The CDR3 spans 16 residues. This record belongs to a study of cytomegalovirus exposure and HLA in healthy donors. Study-wide context: Genotyping showed around 80% of roughly 390 donors falling in the Caucasian-associated ancestry cluster. Study-level results: HLA alleles were associated with 15,000 to 20,000 TCR beta sequences in a later analysis at 0.05 false discovery rate. Equally common other TCR beta chains were less clonally expanded than HLA-associated ones, a later analysis found. Most CMV-associated TCR beta chains appeared HLA-restricted in a later analysis.

The chain uses TRBV7-8 and TRBJ1-5, with D perhaps matching TRBD1 (5 bases). This receptor was taken from a woman younger than 35 in good health and CMV-seronegative. The sequencing sample was made of PBMCs. The CDR3 region has the DNA TGTGCCAGCAGCTTGACAGATTTTGTGGAAAATCAGCCCCAGCATTTT. The encoded protein is CASSLTDFVENQPQHF.